This T cell receptor beta chain is drawn from a study of control samples from healthy donors and cancer patients. The germline V and J ends were trimmed by 4 bases and 7 bases, with 14 bases remaining between them. This CDR3 has 14 residues. Germline V gene sequence: CDR1 SGHNT, CDR2 YYREEE (reference sequence). By sample fraction, this clone is medium-sized. Generated by immunoSEQ multiplex PCR, the TCRdb table keeps only in-frame clones and is missing some. The sample yields 40,000 to 50,000 clones, about 75% seen once. The chain combines TRBV5-4 with TRBJ2-2; D ambiguous. This receptor was obtained from a male donor with melanoma. Source material: formalin-fixed, paraffin-embedded tissue. CDR3 in amino acids: CASSTEQSGGELFF. Written as DNA, the CDR3 is TGTGCCAGCAGCACGGAGCAGTCCGGCGGGGAGCTGTTTTTT.